This T cell receptor beta chain was found in a study of T-cell reconstitution after alpha-beta-depleted transplantation in children. Study findings and constraints: At the one-year point after transplant, T-cell counts and TCRbeta diversity were found to come mostly from T cells that had been newly produced.

The TCRbeta library was prepared with unique molecular identifiers. TCRdb fed the PCR reads into MiXCR, producing one record per CDR3 protein. The table lists some 200,000 distinct CDR3 sequences, roughly 6.3% of them singletons. The CDR3 covers 13 residues. V dropped 0 bases and J dropped 5 bases, with 5 bases sitting between them. CDR1 and CDR2 from the germline V gene are MNHEY and SVGAGI. This clonotype was seen many times. The antigen is undetermined. V and J are TRBV6-5 and TRBJ2-1; D call uncertain. The sequence came from a girl under two years old with combined immunodeficiency, due to receive a stem cell transplant. The material was PBMCs, obtained before TCRalphabeta/CD19-depleted stem cell transplant. The DNA of the CDR3 is TGTGCCAGCAGTTACTCCCTGAACAATGAGCAGTTCTTC. Its protein product is CASSYSLNNEQFF.